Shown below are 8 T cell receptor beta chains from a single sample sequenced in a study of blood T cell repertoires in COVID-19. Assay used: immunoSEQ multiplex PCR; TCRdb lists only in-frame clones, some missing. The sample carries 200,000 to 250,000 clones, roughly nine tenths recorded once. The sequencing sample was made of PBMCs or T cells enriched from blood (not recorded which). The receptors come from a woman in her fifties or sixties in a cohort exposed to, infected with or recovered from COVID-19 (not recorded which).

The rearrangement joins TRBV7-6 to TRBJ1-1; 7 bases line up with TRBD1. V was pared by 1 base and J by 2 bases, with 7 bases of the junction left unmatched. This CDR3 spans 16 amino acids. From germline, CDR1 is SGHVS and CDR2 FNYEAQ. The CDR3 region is CASSLGPPGGNTEAFF. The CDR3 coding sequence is TGTGCCAGCAGCTTAGGGCCCCCAGGGGGAAACACTGAAGCTTTCTTT.

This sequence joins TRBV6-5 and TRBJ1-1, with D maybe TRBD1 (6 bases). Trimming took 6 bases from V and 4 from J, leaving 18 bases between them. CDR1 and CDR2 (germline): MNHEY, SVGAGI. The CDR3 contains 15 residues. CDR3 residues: CASSLFMEGGTEAFF. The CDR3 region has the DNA TGTGCCAGCAGCCTATTCATGGAAGGGGGCACTGAAGCTTTCTTT.

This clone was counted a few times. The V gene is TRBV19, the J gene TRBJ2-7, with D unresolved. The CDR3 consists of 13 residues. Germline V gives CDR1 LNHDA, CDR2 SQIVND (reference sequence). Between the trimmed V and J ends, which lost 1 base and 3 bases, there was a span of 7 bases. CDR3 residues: CASSIVGFYEQYF. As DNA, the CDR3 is TGTGCCAGTAGTATAGTGGGCTTCTACGAGCAGTACTTC.

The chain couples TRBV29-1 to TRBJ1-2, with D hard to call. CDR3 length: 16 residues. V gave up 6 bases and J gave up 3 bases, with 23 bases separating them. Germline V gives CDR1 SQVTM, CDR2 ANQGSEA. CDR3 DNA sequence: TGCAGCGTCGCTCGTCTTCAGTTTACAAGCGACTATGGCTACACCTTC. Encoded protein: CSVARLQFTSDYGYTF.

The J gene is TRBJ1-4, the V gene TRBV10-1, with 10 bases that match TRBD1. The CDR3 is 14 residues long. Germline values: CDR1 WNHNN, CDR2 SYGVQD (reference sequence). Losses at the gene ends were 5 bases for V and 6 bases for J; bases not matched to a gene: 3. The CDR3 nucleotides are TGCGCCAGCAGTTCCGGGACAGGGGATGAAAAACTGTTTTTT. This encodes CASSSGTGDEKLFF.

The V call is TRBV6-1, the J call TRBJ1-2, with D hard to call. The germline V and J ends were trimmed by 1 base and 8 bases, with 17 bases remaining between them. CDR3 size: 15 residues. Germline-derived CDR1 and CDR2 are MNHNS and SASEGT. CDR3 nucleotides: TGTGCCAGCAGTGAAGAAATCACGGGAATCGACGGCTACACCTTC. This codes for CASSEEITGIDGYTF.

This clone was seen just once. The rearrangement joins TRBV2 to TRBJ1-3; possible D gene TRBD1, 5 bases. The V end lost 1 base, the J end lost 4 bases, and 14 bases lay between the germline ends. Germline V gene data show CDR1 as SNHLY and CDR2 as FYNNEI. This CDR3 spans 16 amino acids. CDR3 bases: TGTGCCAGCAGTGAAGAGCACGGGGGGTTCGGAAACACCATATATTTT. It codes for CASSEEHGGFGNTIYF.

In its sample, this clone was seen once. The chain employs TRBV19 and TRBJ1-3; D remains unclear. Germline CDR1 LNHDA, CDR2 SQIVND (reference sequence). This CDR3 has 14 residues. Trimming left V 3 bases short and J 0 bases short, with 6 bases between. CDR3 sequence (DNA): TGTGCCAGTAGTATGGCTGGCTCTGGAAACACCATATATTTT. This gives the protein CASSMAGSGNTIYF.